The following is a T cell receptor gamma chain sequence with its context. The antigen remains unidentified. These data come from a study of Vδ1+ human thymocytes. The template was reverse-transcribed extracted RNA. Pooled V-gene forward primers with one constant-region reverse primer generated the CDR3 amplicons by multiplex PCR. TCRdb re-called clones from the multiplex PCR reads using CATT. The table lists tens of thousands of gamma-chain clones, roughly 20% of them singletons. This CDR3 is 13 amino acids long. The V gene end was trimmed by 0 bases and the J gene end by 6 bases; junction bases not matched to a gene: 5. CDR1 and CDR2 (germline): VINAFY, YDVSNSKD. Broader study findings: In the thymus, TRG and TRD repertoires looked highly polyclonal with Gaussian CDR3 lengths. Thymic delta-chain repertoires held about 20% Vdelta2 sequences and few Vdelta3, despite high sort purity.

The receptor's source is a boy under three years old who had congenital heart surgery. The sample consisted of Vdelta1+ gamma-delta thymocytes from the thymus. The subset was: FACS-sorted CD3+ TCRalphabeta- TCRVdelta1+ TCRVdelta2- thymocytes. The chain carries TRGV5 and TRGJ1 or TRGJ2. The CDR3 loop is CATWDRLLYKKLF. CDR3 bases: TGTGCCACCTGGGACAGGCTGCTTTATAAGAAACTCTTT.